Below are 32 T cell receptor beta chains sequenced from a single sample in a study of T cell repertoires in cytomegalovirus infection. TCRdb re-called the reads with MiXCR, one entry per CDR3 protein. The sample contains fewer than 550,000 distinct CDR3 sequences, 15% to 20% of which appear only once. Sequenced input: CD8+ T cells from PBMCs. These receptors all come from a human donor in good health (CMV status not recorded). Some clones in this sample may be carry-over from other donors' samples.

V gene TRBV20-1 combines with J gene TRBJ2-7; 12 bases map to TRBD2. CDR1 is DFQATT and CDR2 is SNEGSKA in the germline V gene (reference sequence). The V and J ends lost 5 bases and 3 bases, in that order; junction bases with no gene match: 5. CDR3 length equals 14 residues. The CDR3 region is CSARQTSGGYEQYF. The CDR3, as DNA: TGCAGTGCTCGGCAGACTAGCGGGGGCTACGAGCAGTACTTC.

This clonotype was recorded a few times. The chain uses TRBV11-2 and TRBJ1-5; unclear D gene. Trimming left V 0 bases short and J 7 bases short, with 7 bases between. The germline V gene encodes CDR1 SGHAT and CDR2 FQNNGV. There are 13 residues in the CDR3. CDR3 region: CASSLDWSQPQHF. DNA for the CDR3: TGTGCCAGCAGCTTAGATTGGAGCCAGCCCCAGCATTTT. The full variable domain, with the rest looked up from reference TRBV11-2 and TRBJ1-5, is EAGVAQSPRYKIIEKRQSVAFWCNPISGHATLYWYQQILGQGPKLLIQFQNNGVVDDSQLPKDRFSAERLKGVDSTLKIQPAKLEDSAVYLCASSLDWSQPQHFGDGTRLSIL.

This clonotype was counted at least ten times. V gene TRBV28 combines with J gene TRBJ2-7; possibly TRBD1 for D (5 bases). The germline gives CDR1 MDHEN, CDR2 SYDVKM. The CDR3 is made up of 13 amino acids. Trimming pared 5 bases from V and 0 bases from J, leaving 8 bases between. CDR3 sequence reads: CASSPRVSYEQYF. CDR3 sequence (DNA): TGTGCCAGCAGTCCCAGGGTCTCCTACGAGCAGTACTTC. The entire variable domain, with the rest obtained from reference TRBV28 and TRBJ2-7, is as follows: DVKVTQSSRYLVKRTGEKVFLECVQDMDHENMFWYRQDPGLGLRLIYFSYDVKMKEKGDIPEGYSVSREKKERFSLILESASTNQTSMYLCASSPRVSYEQYFGPGTRLTVT.

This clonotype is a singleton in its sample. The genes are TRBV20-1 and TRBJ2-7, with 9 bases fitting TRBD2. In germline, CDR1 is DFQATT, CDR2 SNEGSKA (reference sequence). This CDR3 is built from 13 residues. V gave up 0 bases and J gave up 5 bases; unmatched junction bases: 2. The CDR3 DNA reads TGCAGTGCTAGAGATGGGACTAGCCACGAGCAGTACTTC. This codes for CSARDGTSHEQYF.

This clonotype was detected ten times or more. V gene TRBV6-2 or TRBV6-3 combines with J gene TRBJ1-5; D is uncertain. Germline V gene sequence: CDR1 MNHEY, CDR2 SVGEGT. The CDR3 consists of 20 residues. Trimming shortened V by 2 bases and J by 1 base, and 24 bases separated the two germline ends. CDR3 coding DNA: TGTGCCAGCAGTTACCCGGCAGATCCCTACCCCCGACCCAGCAATCAGCCCCAGCATTTT. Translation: CASSYPADPYPRPSNQPQHF.

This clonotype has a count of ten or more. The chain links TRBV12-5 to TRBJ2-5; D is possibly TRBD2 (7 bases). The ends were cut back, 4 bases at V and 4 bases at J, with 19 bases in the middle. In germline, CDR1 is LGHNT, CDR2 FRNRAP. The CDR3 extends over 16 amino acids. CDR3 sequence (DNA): TGTGCTAGTGGTTCCAACCTTCTAGGGGGGGGAGAGACCCAGTACTTC. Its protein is CASGSNLLGGGETQYF.

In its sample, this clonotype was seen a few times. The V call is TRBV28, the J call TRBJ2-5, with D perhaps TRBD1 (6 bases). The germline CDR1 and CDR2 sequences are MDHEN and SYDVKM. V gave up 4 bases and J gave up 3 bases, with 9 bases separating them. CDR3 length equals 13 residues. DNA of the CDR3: TGTGCCAGCAGTTACCGGGACAAAGAGACCCAGTACTTC. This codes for CASSYRDKETQYF.

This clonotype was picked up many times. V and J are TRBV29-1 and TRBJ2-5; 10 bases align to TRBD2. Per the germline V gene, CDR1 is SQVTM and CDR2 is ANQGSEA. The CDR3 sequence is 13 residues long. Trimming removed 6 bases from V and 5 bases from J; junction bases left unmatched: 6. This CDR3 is CSVSGLALETQYF. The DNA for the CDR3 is TGCAGCGTGTCGGGACTAGCGTTGGAGACCCAGTACTTC.

As DNA, the CDR3 is TGCGCCAGCAGCTTGGTGGCGTCTAGAGGTGAGCAGTTCTTC. This encodes CASSLVASRGEQFF. This chain links TRBV5-1 with TRBJ2-1; D is unresolved. This CDR3 comprises 14 residues. In germline, CDR1 is SGHRS, CDR2 YFSETQ. The V end was cut by 0 bases, the J end by 9 bases, with 13 bases between.

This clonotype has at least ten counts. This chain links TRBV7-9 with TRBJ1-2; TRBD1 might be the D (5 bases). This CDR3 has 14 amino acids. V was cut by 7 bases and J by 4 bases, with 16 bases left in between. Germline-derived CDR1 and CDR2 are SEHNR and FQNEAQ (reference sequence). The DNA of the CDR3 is TGTGCCAGCATCGGACAAGGAAGGCGCTATGGCTACACCTTC. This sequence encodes CASIGQGRRYGYTF.

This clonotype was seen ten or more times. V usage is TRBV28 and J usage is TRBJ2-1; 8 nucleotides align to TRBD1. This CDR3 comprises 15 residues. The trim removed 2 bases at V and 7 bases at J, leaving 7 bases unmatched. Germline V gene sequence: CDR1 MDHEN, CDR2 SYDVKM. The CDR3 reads CASSLAQGVENEQFF. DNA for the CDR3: TGTGCCAGCAGTTTAGCACAGGGGGTTGAGAATGAGCAGTTCTTC.

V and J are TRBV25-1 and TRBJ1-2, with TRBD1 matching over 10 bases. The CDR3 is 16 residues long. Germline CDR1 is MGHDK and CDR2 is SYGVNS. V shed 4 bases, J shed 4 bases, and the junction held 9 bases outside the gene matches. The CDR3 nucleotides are TGTGCCAGCAGTGGACTCGGACAGGGGGTCTCCTATGGCTACACCTTC. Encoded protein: CASSGLGQGVSYGYTF.

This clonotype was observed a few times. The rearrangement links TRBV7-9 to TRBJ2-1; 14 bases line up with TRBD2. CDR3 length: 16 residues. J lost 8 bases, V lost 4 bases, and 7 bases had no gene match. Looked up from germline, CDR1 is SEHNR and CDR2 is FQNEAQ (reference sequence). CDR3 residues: CASSSSTSGGAHEQFF. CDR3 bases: TGTGCCAGCAGCTCCTCGACTAGCGGGGGGGCACATGAGCAGTTCTTC.

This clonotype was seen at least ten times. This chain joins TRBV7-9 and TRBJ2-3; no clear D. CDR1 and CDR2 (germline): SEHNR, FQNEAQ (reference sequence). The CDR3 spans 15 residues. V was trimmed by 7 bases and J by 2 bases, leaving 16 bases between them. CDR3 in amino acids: CASNPPEVPTDTQYF. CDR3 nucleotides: TGTGCCAGCAACCCACCCGAGGTGCCCACAGATACGCAGTATTTT.

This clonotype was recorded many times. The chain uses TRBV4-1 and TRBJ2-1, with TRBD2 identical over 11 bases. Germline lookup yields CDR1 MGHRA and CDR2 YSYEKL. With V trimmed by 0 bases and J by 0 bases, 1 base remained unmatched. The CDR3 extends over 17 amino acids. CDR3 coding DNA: TGCGCCAGCAGCCAAGATACTAGCGGGAGCTCCTACAATGAGCAGTTCTTC. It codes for CASSQDTSGSSYNEQFF.

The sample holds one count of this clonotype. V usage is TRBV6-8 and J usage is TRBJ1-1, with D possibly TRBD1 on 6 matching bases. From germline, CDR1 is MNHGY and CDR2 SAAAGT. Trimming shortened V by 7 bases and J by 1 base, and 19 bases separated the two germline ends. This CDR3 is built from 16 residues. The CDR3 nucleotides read TGTGCCAGCACTCCCTTGGGGGGCACTAAGAACACTGAAGCTTTCTTT. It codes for CASTPLGGTKNTEAFF.

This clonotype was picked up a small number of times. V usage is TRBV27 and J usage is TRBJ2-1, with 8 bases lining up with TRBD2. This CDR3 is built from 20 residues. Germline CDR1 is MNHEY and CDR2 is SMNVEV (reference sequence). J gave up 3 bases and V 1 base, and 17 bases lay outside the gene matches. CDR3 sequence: CASSLLTAGTSGPNYNEQFF. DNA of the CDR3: TGTGCCAGCAGTTTATTGACGGCCGGCACTAGCGGTCCCAACTACAATGAGCAGTTCTTC.

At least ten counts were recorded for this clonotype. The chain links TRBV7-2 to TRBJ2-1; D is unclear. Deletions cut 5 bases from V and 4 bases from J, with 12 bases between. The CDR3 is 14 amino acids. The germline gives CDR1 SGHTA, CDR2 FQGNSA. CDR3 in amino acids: CASSQQKIYNEQFF. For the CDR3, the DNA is TGTGCCAGCAGCCAACAGAAGATTTACAATGAGCAGTTCTTC.

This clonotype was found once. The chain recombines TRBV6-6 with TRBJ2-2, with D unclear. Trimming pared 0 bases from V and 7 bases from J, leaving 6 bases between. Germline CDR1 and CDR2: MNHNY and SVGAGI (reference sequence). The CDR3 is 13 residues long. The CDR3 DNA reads TGTGCCAGCAGTTACTCGACACGCGGGGAGCTGTTTTTT. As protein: CASSYSTRGELFF.

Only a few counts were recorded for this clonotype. The CDR3 protein is CASSQGPGGPYEQYF. The CDR3 coding sequence is TGTGCCAGCAGCCAAGGCCCGGGAGGGCCATACGAGCAGTACTTC. The chain joins TRBV4-2 to TRBJ2-7; TRBD2 aligns across 8 bases. Germline V lookup: CDR1 LGHNA, CDR2 YNFKEQ. The CDR3 is 15 residues long. With V trimmed by 1 base and J by 4 bases, 6 bases remained unmatched.

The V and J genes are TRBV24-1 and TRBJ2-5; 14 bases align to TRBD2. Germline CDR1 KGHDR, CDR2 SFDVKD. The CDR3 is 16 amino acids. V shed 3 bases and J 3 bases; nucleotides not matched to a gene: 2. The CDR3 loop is CATSDPGLAGEETQYF. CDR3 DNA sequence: TGTGCCACCAGTGATCCGGGACTAGCGGGGGAAGAGACCCAGTACTTC.

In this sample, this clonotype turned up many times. CDR3 region: CAISSDRGRNTEAFF. CDR3 DNA sequence: TGTGCCATCAGCTCCGACAGGGGCCGGAACACTGAAGCTTTCTTT. V usage is TRBV10-3 and J usage is TRBJ1-1; TRBD1 aligns across 8 bases. Germline CDR1 reads ENHRY; CDR2 reads SYGVKD. This CDR3 is 15 amino acids long. J lost 1 base, V lost 6 bases, and 7 bases had no gene match.

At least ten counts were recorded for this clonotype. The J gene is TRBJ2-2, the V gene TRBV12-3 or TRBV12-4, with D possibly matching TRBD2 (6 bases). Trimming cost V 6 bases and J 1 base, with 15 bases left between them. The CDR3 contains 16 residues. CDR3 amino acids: CASSWSGTLNTGELFF. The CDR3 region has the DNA TGTGCCAGCAGCTGGTCCGGGACTCTGAACACCGGGGAGCTGTTTTTT.

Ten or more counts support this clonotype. CDR3 amino acids: CASSQAHRGTEAFF. The CDR3 DNA follows: TGCGCCAGCAGCCAAGCCCACAGGGGCACTGAAGCTTTCTTT. The V call is TRBV4-1, the J call TRBJ1-1; TRBD1 aligns across 7 bases. CDR1 and CDR2 from the germline V gene are MGHRA and YSYEKL. V gave up 1 base and J gave up 4 bases; unmatched junction bases: 3. The CDR3 length is 14 residues.

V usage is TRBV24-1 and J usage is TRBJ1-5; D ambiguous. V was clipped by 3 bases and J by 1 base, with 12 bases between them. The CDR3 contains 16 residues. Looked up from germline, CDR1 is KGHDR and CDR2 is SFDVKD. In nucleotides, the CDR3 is TGTGCCACCAGTGATCCGGGGTCTCCGAGCAATCAGCCCCAGCATTTT. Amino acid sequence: CATSDPGSPSNQPQHF.

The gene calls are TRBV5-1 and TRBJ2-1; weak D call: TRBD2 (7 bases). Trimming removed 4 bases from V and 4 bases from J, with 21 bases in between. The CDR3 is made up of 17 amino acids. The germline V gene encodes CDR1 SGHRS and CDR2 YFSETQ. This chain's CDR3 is CASSTTGGLGIYNEQFF. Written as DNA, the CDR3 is TGCGCCAGCAGCACAACGGGGGGCCTTGGTATTTACAATGAGCAGTTCTTC.

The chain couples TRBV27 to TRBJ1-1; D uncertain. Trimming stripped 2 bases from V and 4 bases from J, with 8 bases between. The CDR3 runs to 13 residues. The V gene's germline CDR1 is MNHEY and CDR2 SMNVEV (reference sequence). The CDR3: CASSLGPATEAFF. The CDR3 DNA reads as TGTGCCAGCAGTTTAGGCCCTGCCACTGAAGCTTTCTTT.

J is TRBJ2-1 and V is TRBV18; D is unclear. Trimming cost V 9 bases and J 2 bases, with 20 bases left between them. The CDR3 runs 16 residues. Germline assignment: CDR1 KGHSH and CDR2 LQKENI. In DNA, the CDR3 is TGTGCCAGTTCAACCGTAAGGAGAGAGGCCTACAATGAGCAGTTCTTC. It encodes CASSTVRREAYNEQFF.

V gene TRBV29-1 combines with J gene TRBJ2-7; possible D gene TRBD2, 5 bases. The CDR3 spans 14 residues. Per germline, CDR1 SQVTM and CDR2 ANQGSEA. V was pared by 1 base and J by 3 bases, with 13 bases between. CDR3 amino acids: CSVEGKRGHYEQYF. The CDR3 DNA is TGCAGCGTTGAAGGTAAACGGGGTCACTACGAGCAGTACTTC.

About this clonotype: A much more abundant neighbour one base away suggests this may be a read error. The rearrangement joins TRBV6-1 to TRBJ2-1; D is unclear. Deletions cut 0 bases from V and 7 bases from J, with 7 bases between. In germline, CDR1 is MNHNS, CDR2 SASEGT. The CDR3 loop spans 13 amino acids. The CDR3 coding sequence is TGTGCCAGCAGTGAAGCTGAGAGAAATGAGCAGTTCTTC. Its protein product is CASSEAERNEQFF.

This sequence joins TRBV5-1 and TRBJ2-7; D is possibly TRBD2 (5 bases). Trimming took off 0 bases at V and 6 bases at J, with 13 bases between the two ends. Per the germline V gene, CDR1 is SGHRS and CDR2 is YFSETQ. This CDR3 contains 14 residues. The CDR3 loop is CASSLGPEGGEQYF. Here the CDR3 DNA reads TGCGCCAGCAGCTTGGGTCCAGAAGGAGGCGAGCAGTACTTC.

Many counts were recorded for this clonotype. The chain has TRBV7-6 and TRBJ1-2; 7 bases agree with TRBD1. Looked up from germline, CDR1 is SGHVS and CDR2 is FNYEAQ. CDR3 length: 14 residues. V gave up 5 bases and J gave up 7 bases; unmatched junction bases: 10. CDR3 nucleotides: TGTGCCAGCAGCCCCCGGGAGGGGGCGCGTGGCTACACCTTC. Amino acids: CASSPREGARGYTF.